This T cell receptor beta chain originates from a study of post-analysis software for immune sequencing data. Study-wide context: Patients with relapsing-remitting, secondary progressive and progressive-relapsing multiple sclerosis courses were all represented.

Notes on the study in general: Compared with controls, patients had more of 4 to 6 TRBV segments, including TRBV5-6, TRBV5-1 and TRBV20-1. Relative to controls, patients with multiple sclerosis showed significantly lower normalized Chao1 diversity.

As for this clonotype: No antigen is known for it.

V dropped 5 bases and J dropped 1; count of bases not matched to a gene: 16. The CDR3 runs to 18 residues. Germline CDR1 is SEHNR and CDR2 is FQNEAQ (reference sequence). cDNA libraries for TCR beta contained unique molecular identifiers. T cells numbering roughly 0.9 to 10 million yielded cDNA molecules that totaled about 500,000. In TCRdb, the PCR reads were re-called with MiXCR into one record per CDR3 protein. The table shows under 650,000 distinct CDR3 sequences, with around 40% occurring only once. The sequenced sample was blood. This sequence was found in a girl under 18 with multiple sclerosis. This chain links TRBV7-9 with TRBJ1-1; 7 bases map to TRBD1. CDR3 sequence reads: CASSTNTWGQRTNTEAFF. As DNA, the CDR3 is TGTGCCAGCAGCACTAATACGTGGGGACAGAGGACGAACACTGAAGCTTTCTTT.